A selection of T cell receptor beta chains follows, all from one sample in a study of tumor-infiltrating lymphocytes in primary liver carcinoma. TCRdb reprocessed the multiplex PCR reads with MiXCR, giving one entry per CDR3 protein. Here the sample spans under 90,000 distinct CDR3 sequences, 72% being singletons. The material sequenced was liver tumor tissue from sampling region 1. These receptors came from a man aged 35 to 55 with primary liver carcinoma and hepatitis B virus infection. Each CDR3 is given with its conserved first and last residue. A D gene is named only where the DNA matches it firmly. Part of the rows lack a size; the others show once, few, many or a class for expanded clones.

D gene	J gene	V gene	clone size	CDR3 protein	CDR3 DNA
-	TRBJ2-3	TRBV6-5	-	CVSRPGTGNYDIQYF	TGTGTCAGCAGACCCGGGACTGGCAATTACGATATTCAGTATTTT
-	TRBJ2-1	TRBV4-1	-	CTNSQAEGYNEQLF	TGCACCAACAGCCAGGCGGAAGGGTACAATGAGCAGCTCTTC
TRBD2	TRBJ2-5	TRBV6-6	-	CASSYGTSFGETKYF	TGCGCCAGCAGTTACGGGACTAGCTTTGGGGAGACCAAGTACTTC
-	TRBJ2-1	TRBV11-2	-	CASSLADTAYNEQFF	TGTGCCAGCAGCTTAGCTGACACTGCCTACAATGAGCAGTTCTTC
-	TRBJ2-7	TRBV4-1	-	CAISQEGQAYEQYF	TGCGCTATCAGCCAAGAGGGGCAGGCCTACGAGCAGTACTTC
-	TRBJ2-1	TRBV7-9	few	CARNLRGVRGNEQFF	TGTGCCAGGAACTTGAGAGGGGTCAGAGGGAATGAGCAGTTCTTC
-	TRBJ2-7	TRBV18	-	CASSPLGGTQYEQYF	TGTGCCAGCTCACCACTAGGGGGGACTCAGTACGAGCAATACTTC
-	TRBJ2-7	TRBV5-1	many	CASSSERGGYEQYF	TGCGCCAGCAGCTCGGAAAGGGGCGGCTACGAGCAGTACTTC
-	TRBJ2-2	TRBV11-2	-	CVSSPGENTGELFF	TGTGTCAGCAGCCCTGGGGAAAACACCGGGGAGCTGTTTTTT
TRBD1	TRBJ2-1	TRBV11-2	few	CVRTRTGTINEQFF	TGTGTCAGGACCCGGACAGGGACAATCAATGAGCAGTTCTTC
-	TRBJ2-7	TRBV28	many	CASNQPWDSSSYEQYF	TGTGCCAGCAACCAACCCTGGGACTCGAGCTCCTACGAGCAGTACTTC
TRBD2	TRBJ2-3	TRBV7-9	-	CTSSLALAATDTQYF	TGTACCAGTAGCTTGGCACTAGCGGCCACAGATACGCAGTATTTT
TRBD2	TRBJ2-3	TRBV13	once	CATSLGTGGGQDTQYF	TGTGCCACCAGCTTAGGAACGGGAGGAGGGCAAGATACGCAGTATTTT
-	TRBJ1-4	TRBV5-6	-	CTSSLKGTAEKLFF	TGTACCAGTAGCTTGAAGGGCACGGCTGAAAAACTGTTTTTT
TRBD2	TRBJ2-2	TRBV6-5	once	CYSSSLSGRTTGEPFF	TGTTACAGCAGTTCCTTGAGCGGGAGGACTACCGGGGAGCCGTTTTTT
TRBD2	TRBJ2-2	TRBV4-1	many	CASVGEAGTGELFF	TGCGCCAGCGTCGGGGAAGCGGGGACCGGGGAGCTGTTTTTT
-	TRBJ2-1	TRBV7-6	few	CASSLELVQFF	TGTGCCAGCAGCTTAGAGTTGGTGCAGTTCTTC
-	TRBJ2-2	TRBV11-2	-	CASSDSWARVTNIREQFF	TGTGCCAGCAGCGACTCGTGGGCGAGGGTTACGAACATCAGGGAGCAGTTTTTT
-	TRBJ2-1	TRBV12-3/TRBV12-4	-	CASGTGQRGDEQFF	TGTGCCAGTGGTACAGGTCAGAGGGGCGATGAGCAGTTCTTC
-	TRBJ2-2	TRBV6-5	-	CVSSLTPNTVELFF	TGTGTCAGTAGTTTAACACCGAACACCGTGGAGCTGTTTTTT
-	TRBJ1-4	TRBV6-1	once	CASSENLPLESEKLFF	TGTGCCAGCAGTGAAAACCTGCCACTGGAAAGTGAAAAACTGTTTTTT
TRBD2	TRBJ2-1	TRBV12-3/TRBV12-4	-	CTSTPTSANERFF	TGTACCAGCACTCCGACTAGCGCCAATGAGCGGTTCTTC